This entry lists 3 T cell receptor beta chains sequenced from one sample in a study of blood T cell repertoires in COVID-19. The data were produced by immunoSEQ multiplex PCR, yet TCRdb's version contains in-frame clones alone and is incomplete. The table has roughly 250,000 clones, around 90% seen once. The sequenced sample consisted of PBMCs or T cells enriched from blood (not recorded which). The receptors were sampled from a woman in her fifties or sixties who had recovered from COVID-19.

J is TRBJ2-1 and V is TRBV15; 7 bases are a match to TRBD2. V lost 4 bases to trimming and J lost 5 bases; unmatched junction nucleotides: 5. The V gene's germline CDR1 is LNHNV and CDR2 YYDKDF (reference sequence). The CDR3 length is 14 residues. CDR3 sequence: CATSTGDYNNEQFF. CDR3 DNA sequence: TGTGCCACCAGCACTGGGGACTATAACAATGAGCAGTTCTTC.

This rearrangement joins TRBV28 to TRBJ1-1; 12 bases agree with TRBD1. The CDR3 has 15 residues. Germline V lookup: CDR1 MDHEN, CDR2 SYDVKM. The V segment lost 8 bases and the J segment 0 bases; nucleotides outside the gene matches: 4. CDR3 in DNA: TGTGCCAGCCCAGGGACAGGGGGCTTGAACACTGAAGCTTTCTTT. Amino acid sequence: CASPGTGGLNTEAFF.

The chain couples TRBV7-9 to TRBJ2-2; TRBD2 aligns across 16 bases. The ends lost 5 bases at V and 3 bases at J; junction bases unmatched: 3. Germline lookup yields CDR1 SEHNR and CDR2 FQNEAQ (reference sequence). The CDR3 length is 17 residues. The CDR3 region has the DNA TGTGCCAGCAGCACGGGACTAGCGGGAGGGGACACCGGGGAGCTGTTTTTT. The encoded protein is CASSTGLAGGDTGELFF.